The 19 T cell receptor beta chains in this list originate from one sample, sequenced in a study of blood T cells in healthy people across ages. For the second PCR, which ran for roughly 6 to 12 cycles, a sample-barcoded 5' primer and a J-beta primer mix were used. TCRdb itself ran the 5' RACE reads through MiXCR, one entry per CDR3 protein. Among 750,000 to 1,000,000 distinct CDR3 sequences listed, roughly 28% were seen once. Another study also made use of these data, one on T cells of mothers and their children.

The source material was blood. These receptors came from a woman in her 40s in good health.

The chain employs TRBV28 and TRBJ2-1; TRBD2 might be the D (5 bases). Germline V gene lookup returns CDR1 MDHEN and CDR2 SYDVKM. CDR3 length equals 12 residues. V lost 2 bases and J lost 12, with 11 bases in between. The CDR3 bases are TGTGCCAGCAGTTTAGATAGGAGCGGGCAGTTCTTC. Amino acids: CASSLDRSGQFF.

This clonotype was counted only a few times. Germline is not matched at one junction end, which may reflect a read error. V and J are TRBV20-1 and TRBJ2-5, with TRBD2 matching 10 bases. The CDR3 has 15 amino acids. Germline V gives CDR1 DFQATT, CDR2 SNEGSKA (reference sequence). CDR3 bases: TGCAGTACTAGCCCCACTAGCGGGGAGCAAGAGACCCAGTACTTC. The encoded protein is CSTSPTSGEQETQYF.

This chain joins TRBV3-1 and TRBJ2-7, with D unclear. Germline-derived CDR1 and CDR2 are LGHDT and YNNKEL (reference sequence). CDR3 length equals 17 residues. The V end lost 4 bases, the J end lost 5 bases, and 24 bases lay between the germline ends. CDR3 coding DNA: TGTGCCAGCAGCCCAAACCCCTCTGCCAGGTTAGCCGACGAGCAGTACTTC. Its translation: CASSPNPSARLADEQYF.

The rearrangement uses TRBV6-5 and TRBJ1-1; TRBD1 is a possible D gene (6 bases). The germline CDR1 and CDR2 sequences are MNHEY and SVGAGI. The CDR3 spans 15 residues. The V end was cut by 5 bases, the J end by 5 bases, with 18 bases between. The CDR3 sequence is CASSTRGGAGTEAFF. CDR3 in DNA: TGTGCCAGCAGTACCCGCGGGGGCGCAGGTACTGAAGCTTTCTTT.

This chain uses TRBV12-3 or TRBV12-4 with TRBJ1-1, with 8 bases identical to TRBD1. After removal of 4 bases from V and 0 bases from J, the junction contained 7 bases not matched to a gene. The CDR3 has 16 residues. CDR3 nucleotide sequence: TGTGCCAGCAGTTCAACAGGGGGAAAACTGAACACTGAAGCTTTCTTT. This encodes CASSSTGGKLNTEAFF.

The rearrangement uses TRBV4-1 and TRBJ2-7, with TRBD1 as a possible D gene (6 bases). The CDR3 runs 13 residues. The germline V gene has CDR1 MGHRA and CDR2 YSYEKL. V shed 2 bases and J shed 1 base, with 6 bases lying between them. The CDR3 DNA reads as TGCGCCAGCAGCCAAAGGGGGTCCTACGAGCAGTACTTC. Protein sequence: CASSQRGSYEQYF.

As concerns this clonotype: This could be a read error, since a much larger clone is one nucleotide away. The V and J genes are TRBV7-9 and TRBJ2-4; D gene unclear. The CDR3 totals 15 residues. Looked up from germline, CDR1 is SEHNR and CDR2 is FQNEAQ (reference sequence). The CDR3 DNA sequence: TGTGTCAGCAGTTCGACACTTTCTGCCAAAAACATTCAGTACTTC. Protein sequence: CVSSSTLSAKNIQYF.

The chain recombines TRBV5-6 with TRBJ1-2, with D hard to call. Deletions cut 1 base from V and 5 bases from J, with 6 bases between. Germline V gene sequence: CDR1 SGHDT, CDR2 YYEEEE. CDR3 length: 12 amino acids. Written as DNA, the CDR3 is TGTGCCAGCAGCTTGACAGAATATGGCTACACCTTC. This gives the protein CASSLTEYGYTF.

The chain has TRBV11-2 and TRBJ2-3, with 16 positions matching TRBD2. This CDR3 spans 15 amino acids. The trim removed 4 bases at V and 10 bases at J, leaving 5 bases unmatched. Germline CDR1 and CDR2: SGHAT and FQNNGV. This CDR3 reads CASSSGTSGGEAQYF. DNA for the CDR3: TGTGCCAGCAGCTCCGGGACTAGCGGGGGGGAGGCGCAGTATTTT.

The V and J genes are TRBV7-9 and TRBJ1-4; no reliable D call. There are 18 residues in the CDR3. Germline V gene sequence: CDR1 SEHNR, CDR2 FQNEAQ (reference sequence). Trimming cost V 2 bases and J 5 bases, with 21 bases left between them. CDR3 sequence: CASSLLQAYVNENEKLFF. CDR3 coding DNA: TGTGCCAGCAGCTTACTCCAGGCCTACGTGAACGAGAATGAAAAACTGTTTTTT. The complete variable domain, with remaining parts taken from reference TRBV7-9 and TRBJ1-4, reads DTGVSQNPRHKITKRGQNVTFRCDPISEHNRLYWYRQTLGQGPEFLTYFQNEAQLEKSRLLSDRFSAERPKGSFSTLEIQRTEQGDSAMYLCASSLLQAYVNENEKLFFGSGTQLSVL.

The J gene is TRBJ1-5, the V gene TRBV27, with D perhaps TRBD1 (5 bases). Germline CDR1 and CDR2: MNHEY and SMNVEV (reference sequence). Trimming left V 8 bases short and J 7 bases short, with 18 bases between. The CDR3 spans 14 residues. The chain's CDR3 is CASSGTGQRQPQHF. In nucleotides, the CDR3 is TGTGCCAGCTCCGGAACAGGACAACGCCAGCCCCAGCATTTT.

The chain couples TRBV4-3 to TRBJ2-2, with TRBD2 matching over 7 bases. With V trimmed by 0 bases and J by 7 bases, 8 bases remained unmatched. The CDR3 has 16 amino acids. CDR1 and CDR2 from the germline V gene are LGHNA and YSLEER. CDR3 residues: CASSQDRFGGIGELFF. CDR3 nucleotide sequence: TGCGCCAGCAGCCAAGATAGGTTCGGGGGGATCGGGGAGCTGTTTTTT.

This chain connects TRBV28 to TRBJ1-4, with D maybe TRBD1 (6 bases). The CDR3 covers 14 residues. V shed 7 bases and J shed 7 bases, with 16 bases lying between them. The germline gives CDR1 MDHEN, CDR2 SYDVKM. DNA of the CDR3: TGTGCCAGCACCCTGGGGGGCGCAGGTGAAAAACTGTTTTTT. Translated, it gives CASTLGGAGEKLFF.

The chain carries TRBV3-1 and TRBJ2-1, with 8 bases that match TRBD1. The DNA end lines up better with TRBJ2-7; the J call may be wrong. CDR1 and CDR2 from the germline V gene are LGHDT and YNNKEL (reference sequence). The CDR3 sequence is 18 residues long. The CDR3 reads CASSQEGPGGSPRNEQYF. The CDR3 coding sequence is TGTGCCAGCAGCCAAGAGGGTCCAGGGGGCAGTCCTCGCAATGAGCAGTACTTC.

On this clonotype itself: A single base separates this from a much larger clone, so it may be a read error. The chain has TRBV4-1 and TRBJ2-1; 7 nucleotides align to TRBD2. The CDR3 is made up of 14 amino acids. Looked up from germline, CDR1 is MGHRA and CDR2 is YSYEKL. The CDR3 loop reads CASSQLGGYSEQFF. In DNA, the CDR3 is TGCGCCAGCAGCCAACTCGGGGGGTACAGTGAGCAGTTCTTC.

On this clonotype itself: A much larger clone lies one base from this, so it may be a read error. The V call is TRBV7-7, the J call TRBJ2-6; D is uncertain. The CDR3 is made up of 13 amino acids. Germline V CDR1 and CDR2: SSHAT, FNYEAQ (reference sequence). The CDR3 loop is CASAVSGANVLTF. The CDR3 DNA is TGTGCTAGTGCCGTCTCTGGGGCCAACGTCCTGACTTTC.

This sequence joins TRBV7-3 and TRBJ2-1; 10 bases align to TRBD2. The CDR3 sequence is 16 residues long. Germline V lookup: CDR1 SGHTA, CDR2 FQGTGA. The V and J ends lost 4 bases and 2 bases, in that order; junction bases with no gene match: 5. The chain's CDR3 is CASSSSSGGTYNEQFF. The CDR3 DNA is TGTGCCAGCAGCTCATCTAGCGGGGGAACCTACAATGAGCAGTTCTTC. Full variable domain (rest looked up from reference TRBV7-3 and TRBJ2-1): GAGVSQTPSNKVTEKGKYVELRCDPISGHTALYWYRQSLGQGPEFLIYFQGTGAADDSGLPNDRFFAVRPEGSVSTLKIQRTERGDSAVYLCASSSSSGGTYNEQFFGPGTRLTVL.

This clonotype was seen repeatedly, ten times or more. The chain couples TRBV30 to TRBJ2-5, with TRBD2 identical over 8 bases. The V and J ends lost 3 bases and 4 bases, in that order; junction bases with no gene match: 10. CDR3 size: 15 residues. Germline V lookup: CDR1 GTSNPN, CDR2 SVGIG (reference sequence). CDR3 DNA sequence: TGTGCCTGGAGACCACTAGGCGGGGGGCGAGAGACCCAGTACTTC. This encodes CAWRPLGGGRETQYF.

This chain connects TRBV7-9 to TRBJ1-2, with D perhaps matching TRBD1 (5 bases). The CDR3 has 16 residues. V gave up 5 bases and J gave up 7 bases, with 23 bases separating them. Germline V gives CDR1 SEHNR, CDR2 FQNEAQ (reference sequence). The CDR3 loop reads CASSQPGTGTKSGYTF. The CDR3, as DNA: TGTGCCAGCAGCCAGCCGGGGACGGGGACGAAGAGTGGCTACACCTTC.